This is a list of T cell receptor beta chains from one sample in a study of blood T cell repertoires in COVID-19. Clones were sequenced by immunoSEQ multiplex PCR, and TCRdb holds only the in-frame ones, with some missing. The table shows about 530,000 clones, with roughly nine tenths occurring only once. Sequencing was done on a sample of peripheral blood. These receptors were obtained from a woman aged 45-65 years with COVID-19, enrolled during active disease. Both conserved end residues are part of each CDR3. A D gene is named only where the DNA matches it firmly. A clone size is listed for some rows: how often the clone was seen (once, few, many), or a class if it is expanded.

D,length,size,J,V,CDR3,DNA
-,12,-,TRBJ2-7,TRBV6-5,CAGRGRSYEQYF,TGTGCTGGAAGGGGCCGCTCCTACGAGCAGTACTTC
-,14,-,TRBJ1-1,TRBV15,CATSREGGSTEAFF,TGTGCCACCAGCAGAGAGGGGGGGAGCACTGAAGCTTTCTTT
-,14,-,TRBJ2-7,TRBV7-2,CASSVLAPLDEQYF,TGTGCCAGCAGCGTTCTGGCCCCTCTCGACGAGCAGTACTTC
-,14,-,TRBJ2-7,TRBV19,CASSIGGKPYEQYF,TGTGCCAGTAGTATAGGCGGGAAACCCTACGAGCAGTACTTC
-,14,-,TRBJ1-2,TRBV6-5,CASSYSAGYYGYTF,TGTGCCAGCAGTTACTCGGCGGGATACTATGGCTACACCTTC
TRBD2,13,once,TRBJ2-1,TRBV2,CASSLIAGEVGFF,TGTGCCAGCAGTCTCATAGCGGGGGAGGTAGGGTTCTTC
TRBD2,15,-,TRBJ2-5,TRBV10-3,CAIKGSSGGRETQYF,TGTGCCATCAAGGGCAGTAGCGGGGGCCGGGAGACCCAGTACTTC
-,13,-,TRBJ2-1,TRBV4-1,CASSYRALGEQFF,TGCGCCAGCAGCTACAGGGCTTTGGGGGAACAGTTCTTC
TRBD2,15,-,TRBJ2-3,TRBV7-3,CASSLGLANTDTQYF,TGTGCCAGCAGCCTGGGACTAGCCAACACAGATACGCAGTATTTT
-,14,-,TRBJ1-1,TRBV5-4,CASSARLLGTEAFF,TGTGCCAGCAGCGCAAGACTACTTGGCACTGAAGCTTTCTTT
-,17,-,TRBJ1-4,TRBV7-9,CASSRLWPTAAGEKLFF,TGTGCCAGCAGCCGACTCTGGCCCACAGCGGCGGGAGAAAAACTGTTTTTT
-,15,-,TRBJ2-5,TRBV5-1,CASSLSGQSGETQYF,TGCGCCAGCAGCTTGTCAGGACAGTCGGGGGAGACCCAGTACTTC
TRBD2,15,-,TRBJ2-3,TRBV5-1,CASSNDGGASDTQYF,TGCGCCAGCTCCAACGACGGGGGGGCCTCAGATACGCAGTATTTT
TRBD1,15,-,TRBJ1-2,TRBV5-4,CASSNNNRGLPNLNF,TGTGCCAGCAGCAACAATAACAGGGGTCTGCCTAATCTAAACTTC
TRBD2,15,-,TRBJ2-7,TRBV5-1,CASSRQAGGPYEQYF,TGCGCCAGCAGCCGGCAGGCGGGGGGGCCCTACGAGCAGTACTTC
-,13,-,TRBJ2-5,TRBV5-1,CASSLEGDKTQYF,TGCGCCAGCAGCTTGGAAGGGGACAAGACCCAGTACTTC
TRBD2,14,-,TRBJ2-7,TRBV7-9,CASTTAGGLYEQYF,TGTGCCAGCACCACAGCGGGGGGGCTTTACGAGCAGTACTTC
TRBD1,15,-,TRBJ1-4,TRBV9,CASSAPGQGREKLFF,TGTGCCAGCAGCGCTCCGGGACAGGGAAGGGAAAAACTGTTTTTT
-,14,-,TRBJ2-7,TRBV10-1,CASSVGRDSYEQYF,TGCGCCAGCAGTGTTGGACGGGACTCCTACGAGCAGTACTTC
-,15,-,TRBJ2-5,TRBV24-1,CATSEGSTSLETQYF,TGTGCCACCAGTGAGGGATCAACTAGCTTGGAGACCCAGTACTTC
TRBD2,15,-,TRBJ2-7,TRBV14,CASSLSGGPTYEQYF,TGTGCCAGCAGCCTTAGCGGGGGACCAACCTACGAGCAGTACTTC
-,13,-,TRBJ1-1,TRBV19,CASSETRNTEAFF,TGTGCCAGTAGTGAGACAAGGAACACTGAAGCTTTCTTT
TRBD1,15,-,TRBJ2-1,TRBV11-2,CASSSDRGTYNEQFF,TGTGCCAGCAGCTCGGACAGGGGAACATACAATGAGCAGTTCTTC
-,12,-,TRBJ1-4,TRBV12-3/TRBV12-4,CASGAGGEKLFF,TGTGCCAGCGGCGCCGGGGGGGAAAAACTGTTTTTT
TRBD1,15,-,TRBJ2-2,TRBV6-5,CASSYRSQGTGELFF,TGTGCCAGCAGTTACCGGTCACAGGGGACCGGGGAGCTGTTTTTT
-,15,-,TRBJ2-3,TRBV23-1,CASTPGHLNTDTQYF,TGCGCCAGCACTCCGGGACACCTTAACACAGATACGCAGTATTTT
-,15,-,TRBJ2-1,TRBV4-2,CASSQGLASYNEQFF,TGTGCCAGCAGCCAAGGCCTAGCGTCATACAATGAGCAGTTCTTC
-,15,-,TRBJ2-7,TRBV23-1,CASSQAQWGTGEQYF,TGCGCCAGCAGTCAAGCCCAGTGGGGGACTGGCGAGCAGTACTTC
-,12,few,TRBJ1-1,TRBV19,CASSYRNTEAFF,TGTGCCAGTAGTTACAGGAACACTGAAGCTTTCTTT
TRBD1,15,-,TRBJ1-5,TRBV6-5,CASSPLTGRNQPQHF,TGTGCCAGCAGCCCACTGACAGGGCGTAATCAGCCCCAGCATTTT
-,14,-,TRBJ1-2,TRBV5-1,CASSLESGDVGYTF,TGCGCCAGCAGCTTGGAGTCAGGGGATGTGGGCTACACCTTC